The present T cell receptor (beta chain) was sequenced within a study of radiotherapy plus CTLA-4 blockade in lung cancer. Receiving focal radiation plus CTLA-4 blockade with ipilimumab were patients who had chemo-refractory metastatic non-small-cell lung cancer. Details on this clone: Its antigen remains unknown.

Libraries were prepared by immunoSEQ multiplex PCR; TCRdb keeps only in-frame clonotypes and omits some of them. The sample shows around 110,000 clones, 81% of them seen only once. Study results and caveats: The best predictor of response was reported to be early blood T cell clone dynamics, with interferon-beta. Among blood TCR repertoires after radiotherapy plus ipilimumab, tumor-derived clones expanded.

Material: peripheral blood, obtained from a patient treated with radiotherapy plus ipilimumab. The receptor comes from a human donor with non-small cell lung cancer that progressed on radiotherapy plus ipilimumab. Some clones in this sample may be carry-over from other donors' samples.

The CDR3 DNA reads as TGTGCCAGCAGTTTCCTGCAGGGTAAGGACGATCAGCCCCAGCATTTT. Translating it yields CASSFLQGKDDQPQHF. The V call is TRBV2, the J call TRBJ1-5; D might be TRBD1 (5 bases). Germline values: CDR1 SNHLY, CDR2 FYNNEI. CDR3 length equals 16 residues. Trimming took off 5 bases at V and 5 bases at J, with 19 bases between the two ends. The entire variable domain, with the rest obtained from reference TRBV2 and TRBJ1-5, is as follows: EPEVTQTPSHQVTQMGQEVILRCVPISNHLYFYWYRQILGQKVEFLVSFYNNEISEKSEIFDDQFSVERPDGSNFTLKIRSTKLEDSAMYFCASSFLQGKDDQPQHFGDGTRLSIL.